A selection of T cell receptor beta chains follows, all from one sample in a study of coeliac disease. TCRdb's table, derived via immunoSEQ multiplex PCR, lists solely in-frame clones and lacks some. The repertoire holds about 9,400 clones, with about 61% as singletons. The sample consisted of lamina propria lymphocytes from the gut. These receptors originate from a woman aged 55-69 years with celiac disease. Both conserved end residues are part of each CDR3. D genes are given only for firm matches. Clone size is shown for a subset of rows, as once, few, many or a class of expanded clone.

d_call clone_size j_call v_call cdr3_nt cdr3_aa
TRBD2 . TRBJ2-7 TRBV5-1 TGCGCCAGCAGCTTGGATGGTGGCGGGGGGGGGAACGAGCAGTACTTC CASSLDGGGGGNEQYF
TRBD1 . TRBJ1-5 TRBV4-3 TGCGCCAGCAGCCAAGTCTGGACAGGGATTCAGCCCCAGCATTTT CASSQVWTGIQPQHF
. . TRBJ2-3 TRBV5-6 TGTGCCAGCAGCTTTGACGCCGGGGGCACAGATACGCAGTATTTT CASSFDAGGTDTQYF
TRBD2 . TRBJ2-5 TRBV7-3 TGTGCCAGCAGCGGGGGGGTAGGGGAGACCCAGTACTTC CASSGGVGETQYF
. . TRBJ2-4 TRBV5-1 TGCGCCAGCAGCCTCGGACAGCCCCAAGGCATTCAGTACTTC CASSLGQPQGIQYF
. . TRBJ2-1 TRBV6-5 TGTGCCAGCAGTTCACTAGCCGGGGAGCAGTTCTTC CASSSLAGEQFF
TRBD2 . TRBJ2-2 TRBV2 TGTGCCAGCAGGGGACTAGCGGACACCGGGGAGCTGTTTTTT CASRGLADTGELFF
. . TRBJ2-7 TRBV7-9 TGTGCCAGCAGCCGGGACACCTTCTCCTACGAGCAGTACTTC CASSRDTFSYEQYF
. once TRBJ1-2 TRBV13 TGTGCCAGCAGCTCCCAGACAGCGCCTAGAAATAACTATGGCTACACCTTC CASSSQTAPRNNYGYTF
TRBD2 . TRBJ2-2 TRBV6-6 TGTGCCAGCAAGGTAGCGGGAGGAGGGAACACCGGGGAGCTGTTTTTT CASKVAGGGNTGELFF
. . TRBJ2-5 TRBV11-2 TGTGCCAGCAGCAAGAACAGGGCCTGGGGGGAGACCCAGTACTTC CASSKNRAWGETQYF
. few TRBJ2-5 TRBV9 TGTGCCAGCAGCGTCGGTGGAGTTCGGCAAGAGACCCAGTACTTC CASSVGGVRQETQYF
. . TRBJ2-5 TRBV7-2 TGTGCCAGCAACCGGCGTTCTTCCCTCGGGGAAGAGACCCAGTACTTC CASNRRSSLGEETQYF
. . TRBJ1-5 TRBV5-4 TGTGCCAGCAGCTTAGGAGGGGTAGGTCAGCCCCAGCATTTT CASSLGGVGQPQHF
TRBD2 once TRBJ2-2 TRBV7-9 TGTGCCAGCAGGGGACTAGCGGGAAGAATTACGAACACCGGGGAGCTGTTTTTT CASRGLAGRITNTGELFF
. . TRBJ1-2 TRBV7-6 TGTGCCAGCAGCCACAGGGAAAAGCGTGGCTACACCTTC CASSHREKRGYTF
. . TRBJ1-2 TRBV10-3 TGTGCCATCAGTGTAGGGGATGGCTACACCTTC CAISVGDGYTF
TRBD1 . TRBJ2-7 TRBV6-1 TGTGCCAGCACCAAAGGCCAGGGGGCGGTGTACGAGCAGTACTTC CASTKGQGAVYEQYF
TRBD2 . TRBJ2-7 TRBV7-2 TGTGCCAGCAGCCCCTGGGGGGGGTCTTACGAGCAGTACTTC CASSPWGGSYEQYF
. . TRBJ2-2 TRBV13 TGTGCCAGCAGCTTCCCCGCCGGGGAGCTGTTTTTT CASSFPAGELFF
. . TRBJ2-3 TRBV5-6 TGTGCCAGCAGCCCTGTTTGGGCGGGCAGGGATACGCAGTATTTT CASSPVWAGRDTQYF
TRBD2 . TRBJ2-7 TRBV10-2 TGCGCCAGCAGTGAGTCGGGAGGGGTCGAGCAGTACTTC CASSESGGVEQYF
. . TRBJ2-7 TRBV6-8 TGTGCCAGCAGTTACTCGAATTCCAGGGGAGTTGACGAGCAGTACTTC CASSYSNSRGVDEQYF
. . TRBJ1-1 TRBV7-9 TGTGCCAGCAGCCTTACAGGGTCGCTAACTGAAGCTTTCTTT CASSLTGSLTEAFF
. . TRBJ1-1 TRBV28 TGTGCCAGCAGTTTCCCACAGTTGAACACTGAAGCTTTCTTT CASSFPQLNTEAFF
. . TRBJ2-3 TRBV4-3 TGCGCCAGCAGCCAAGACGGGGGTGTAGGTACAGATACGCAGTATTTT CASSQDGGVGTDTQYF
. . TRBJ2-7 TRBV7-2 TGTGCCAGCAGCTTAGGACAGGTAGGCGAGCAGTACTTC CASSLGQVGEQYF